Below are 22 T cell receptor beta chains sequenced from a single sample in a study of blood T cell repertoires in COVID-19. The data were produced by immunoSEQ multiplex PCR, yet TCRdb's version contains in-frame clones alone and is incomplete. The table has around 13,000 clones, around 73% seen once; the top ten hold about 30%. The sample taken for sequencing was peripheral blood. The receptor set was obtained from a human donor in a cohort sampled during active COVID-19.

The chain is built from TRBV5-1 and TRBJ1-4, with TRBD1 identical over 7 bases. Germline V CDR1 and CDR2: SGHRS, YFSETQ. There are 14 residues in the CDR3. Trimming cost V 4 bases and J 3 bases; bases outside gene matches: 3. CDR3 protein: CASSQGQPNEKLFF. CDR3 in DNA: TGCGCCAGCAGCCAGGGACAGCCTAATGAAAAACTGTTTTTT. Full variable domain (outside the CDR3, taken from reference TRBV5-1 and TRBJ1-4): KAGVTQTPRYLIKTRGQQVTLSCSPISGHRSVSWYQQTPGQGLQFLFEYFSETQRNKGNFPGRFSGRQFSNSRSEMNVSTLELGDSALYLCASSQGQPNEKLFFGSGTQLSVL.

The CDR3 sequence: CASSSTGGTNTGELFF. The CDR3 DNA reads as TGTGCCAGCAGCTCAACAGGGGGAACGAACACCGGGGAGCTGTTTTTT. The rearrangement links TRBV11-2 to TRBJ2-2; 8 nucleotides agree with TRBD1. After removal of 4 bases from V and 0 bases from J, the junction contained 4 bases not matched to a gene. This CDR3 region has 16 residues. The V gene's germline CDR1 is SGHAT and CDR2 FQNNGV. Combining the CDR3 with reference TRBV11-2 and TRBJ2-2 gives the whole variable domain EAGVAQSPRYKIIEKRQSVAFWCNPISGHATLYWYQQILGQGPKLLIQFQNNGVVDDSQLPKDRFSAERLKGVDSTLKIQPAKLEDSAVYLCASSSTGGTNTGELFFGEGSRLTVL.

This clone counts as medium-sized. V and J are TRBV19 and TRBJ2-1, with D possibly matching TRBD2 (5 bases). This CDR3 comprises 12 residues. Trimming shortened V by 8 bases and J by 3 bases, and 8 bases separated the two germline ends. Looked up from germline, CDR1 is LNHDA and CDR2 is SQIVND (reference sequence). CDR3 residues: CASGSGYNEQFF. Written as DNA, the CDR3 is TGTGCCAGTGGAAGCGGCTACAATGAGCAGTTCTTC.

This clone was seen a handful of times. The chain is built from TRBV5-1 and TRBJ2-5; perhaps TRBD2 as D (5 bases). V gave up 2 bases and J gave up 2 bases, with 10 bases separating them. Germline values: CDR1 SGHRS, CDR2 YFSETQ. The length of the CDR3 is 14 residues. This chain's CDR3 is CASSLAAGQETQYF. CDR3 DNA: TGCGCCAGCAGCTTAGCGGCCGGACAAGAGACCCAGTACTTC.

The V and J genes are TRBV10-3 and TRBJ1-3, with D possibly being TRBD1 (6 bases). V dropped 3 bases and J dropped 2 bases, with 14 bases sitting between them. Germline assignment: CDR1 ENHRY and CDR2 SYGVKD. CDR3 length: 16 residues. For the CDR3, the DNA is TGTGCCATCAGTGACCGAGACAGGATAGCTGGAAACACCATATATTTT. Its translation: CAISDRDRIAGNTIYF.

This chain connects TRBV7-2 to TRBJ1-1; 10 bases align to TRBD1. This CDR3 has 15 amino acids. With 4 bases clipped from V and 0 bases from J, the junction kept 2 bases outside the gene matches. In germline, CDR1 is SGHTA, CDR2 FQGNSA. The CDR3 region is CASSSGQGLNTEAFF. The CDR3 bases are TGTGCCAGCAGCTCGGGACAGGGGTTGAACACTGAAGCTTTCTTT.

The V gene is TRBV28, the J gene TRBJ1-2; D remains unclear. The germline gives CDR1 MDHEN, CDR2 SYDVKM. The CDR3 extends over 12 amino acids. Deletions cut 6 bases from V and 4 bases from J, with 9 bases between. CDR3 region: CASRRDIYGYTF. CDR3 coding DNA: TGTGCCAGCAGACGCGACATCTATGGCTACACCTTC.

V usage is TRBV3-1 (or the pseudogene TRBV3-2) and J usage is TRBJ1-5, with 8 bases identical to TRBD1. Germline lookup yields CDR1 LGHDT and CDR2 YNNKEL (reference sequence). V lost 0 bases, J lost 6 bases, and 7 bases stayed unmatched. The CDR3 spans 16 residues. In DNA, the CDR3 is TGTGCCAGCAGCCAAGAAGGAGGACAGGGATCTCAGCCCCAGCATTTT. Protein: CASSQEGGQGSQPQHF.

This chain joins TRBV30 and TRBJ1-1, with D possibly matching TRBD1 (6 bases). Trimming left V 4 bases short and J 4 bases short, with 10 bases between. Germline V CDR1 and CDR2: GTSNPN, SVGIG (reference sequence). The CDR3 is 12 residues long. The CDR3: CAWTQGSTEAFF. In DNA, the CDR3 is TGTGCCTGGACCCAGGGGAGCACTGAAGCTTTCTTT.

J is TRBJ1-1 and V is TRBV6-6; TRBD1 aligns across 9 bases. Germline V gene sequence: CDR1 MNHNY, CDR2 SVGAGI (reference sequence). CDR3 size: 14 residues. After removal of 8 bases from V and 5 bases from J, the junction contained 9 bases not matched to a gene. CDR3 DNA sequence: TGTGCCAGCGGAGACGGACAGGGGAGTACTGAAGCTTTCTTT. This sequence encodes CASGDGQGSTEAFF.

This chain connects TRBV11-2 to TRBJ2-1; 9 bases fit TRBD2. The CDR3 is made up of 16 amino acids. CDR1 and CDR2 (germline): SGHAT, FQNNGV. After removal of 3 bases from V and 9 bases from J, the junction contained 12 bases not matched to a gene. The CDR3 region is CASSFRDSGRVGEQFF. In DNA, the CDR3 is TGTGCCAGCAGCTTCAGGGATAGCGGGAGAGTAGGTGAGCAGTTCTTC.

This clone was detected only a few times. The V and J genes are TRBV7-8 and TRBJ1-6; TRBD1 is a possible D gene (5 bases). This CDR3 has 16 amino acids. Germline CDR1 reads SGHVS; CDR2 reads FQNEAQ. Deletions cut 0 bases from V and 2 bases from J, with 8 bases between. CDR3 sequence (DNA): TGTGCCAGCAGCTTAGCCAGGGCAGCCTATAATTCACCCCTCCACTTT. Translation: CASSLARAAYNSPLHF.

The CDR3 sequence is CASSLGQDNQPQHF. CDR3 bases: TGTGCCAGCAGCCTGGGACAGGACAATCAGCCCCAGCATTTT. The chain carries TRBV3-1 (or the pseudogene TRBV3-2) and TRBJ1-5, with 8 positions matching TRBD1. Germline V lookup: CDR1 LGHDT, CDR2 YNNKEL (reference sequence). V lost 4 bases, J lost 3 bases, and 2 bases stayed unmatched. CDR3 size: 14 residues.

The chain carries TRBV10-3 and TRBJ2-7; 7 nucleotides line up with TRBD2. Germline V lookup: CDR1 ENHRY, CDR2 SYGVKD. The CDR3 spans 17 residues. V lost 3 bases and J lost 4; bases outside the gene matches: 15. CDR3: CAISDATRASGRYEQYF. For the CDR3, the DNA is TGTGCCATCAGTGACGCTACCCGGGCTAGCGGACGGTACGAGCAGTACTTC.

CDR3 in DNA: TGTGCCAGCAGTGGGGAGGGGAAGATCTACGAGCAGTACTTC. Its protein is CASSGEGKIYEQYF. V is TRBV5-4 and J is TRBJ2-7, with 7 bases identical to TRBD2. This CDR3 comprises 14 residues. V was pared by 5 bases and J by 3 bases, with 8 bases of the junction left unmatched. Germline V lookup: CDR1 SGHNT, CDR2 YYREEE (reference sequence).

The V call is TRBV7-9, the J call TRBJ2-1, with 10 nucleotides matching TRBD1. The CDR3 consists of 16 residues. Germline-derived CDR1 and CDR2 are SEHNR and FQNEAQ (reference sequence). The J segment lost 4 bases and the V segment lost 3 bases, leaving 6 bases of the junction unmatched. CDR3 nucleotide sequence: TGTGCCAGCAGCTTTGGGACAGGGGACTGGTACAATGAGCAGTTCTTC. Translation gives CASSFGTGDWYNEQFF.

The rearrangement joins TRBV11-2 to TRBJ1-1; perhaps TRBD1 as D (5 bases). V was clipped by 2 bases and J by 3 bases, with 13 bases between them. Per the germline V gene, CDR1 is SGHAT and CDR2 is FQNNGV. CDR3 length: 15 residues. The CDR3 DNA is TGTGCCAGCAGCTTAAGTCCGGACACTTACACTGAAGCTTTCTTT. This codes for CASSLSPDTYTEAFF.

The rearrangement links TRBV7-9 to TRBJ2-7; 8 bases are shared with TRBD1. V shed 6 bases, J shed 0 bases, and the junction held 7 bases outside the gene matches. The CDR3 loop spans 15 amino acids. Germline-derived CDR1 and CDR2 are SEHNR and FQNEAQ (reference sequence). CDR3 loop: CASSPAGQASYEQYF. The CDR3 DNA is TGTGCCAGCAGTCCGGCGGGACAGGCCTCCTACGAGCAGTACTTC.

The CDR3 DNA is TGTGCCAGCAGTTACACCGGACAGGGTGGGCAGCCCCAGCATTTT. The encoded protein is CASSYTGQGGQPQHF. This chain connects TRBV6-5 to TRBJ1-5; TRBD1 matches 8 bases. The trim removed 2 bases at V and 7 bases at J, leaving 7 bases unmatched. This CDR3 spans 15 amino acids. Germline loops: CDR1 MNHEY, CDR2 SVGAGI.

The DNA for the CDR3 is TGTGCCAGCAGTGCCCAACAGGGAACTAATGAAAAACTGTTTTTT. It translates to CASSAQQGTNEKLFF. V gene TRBV6-4 combines with J gene TRBJ1-4; weak D call: TRBD1 (6 bases). Germline-derived CDR1 and CDR2 are MRHNA and SNTAGT. Trimming took off 4 bases at V and 1 base at J, with 10 bases between the two ends. This CDR3 spans 15 amino acids.

This sequence joins TRBV21-1 and TRBJ2-1; the DNA was not used to check the table's D call, TRBD2. TRBV21-1 is classified as a pseudogene. The CDR3 is 15 residues long. CDR3 DNA sequence: TGTGCCAGCATGATGGGACTAGCGGATTACAATGAGCAGTTCTTC. Protein product: CASMMGLADYNEQFF.

The chain joins TRBV30 to TRBJ1-6; D uncertain. The CDR3 loop spans 17 amino acids. With 0 bases removed from V and 11 bases from J, the gap between germline ends came to 23 bases. CDR1 GTSNPN and CDR2 SVGIG come from the germline V gene (reference sequence). This CDR3 reads CAWSVSRIRGRATPLHF. As DNA, the CDR3 is TGTGCCTGGAGTGTTTCCAGGATCCGGGGTAGGGCGACACCCCTCCACTTT.